Listed here is a single T cell receptor (beta chain). Its specificity is not known. This table comes from immunoSEQ multiplex PCR, and its TCRdb copy is limited to in-frame clones, with some not included. The repertoire holds about 2.4 million clones, more than 90% seen once, with 0.13% to 0.15% in the top ten. Germline V gene lookup returns CDR1 SQVTM and CDR2 ANQGSEA. This CDR3 spans 15 amino acids. Trimming cost V 7 bases and J 2 bases; bases outside gene matches: 5. The data originate from a study of shared clonotypes between healthy human individuals. HIV-negative, healthy adults without recent acute infections or vaccinations were the donors. Memory CD4+ cells were the fraction left after CD45RA+ naive selection. Whole-study findings and limits: Around 4.7% was the fraction of naive CD4 clonotypes found shared across four donors. A reduction in generation probabilities was seen for non-shared clonotypes relative to those shared by all four donors.

This chain uses TRBV29-1 with TRBJ2-6; 10 bases match TRBD1. Sequenced material: naive CD4+ T cells sorted from blood. Subset meaning: CD45RA+ positively selected. The source is a man aged 18-30 years in good health. The CDR3 region is CSAGQGGAGANVLTF. CDR3 bases: TGCAGCGCCGGACAGGGGGGAGCTGGGGCCAACGTCCTGACTTTC.